A single sample is the source of the 14 T cell receptor beta chains below, sequenced in a study of cytomegalovirus exposure and HLA in healthy donors. PCR used 60 Vbeta primers and 13 Jbeta primers. The protocol was immunoSEQ multiplex PCR, while the TCRdb copy is restricted to in-frame clones and leaves out a portion. The sample table includes approximately 37,000 clones. The sample taken for sequencing was PBMCs. The receptors derive from a man between 40 and 49 years old in good health and CMV-seropositive.

The chain combines TRBV4-1 with TRBJ2-7; tentative D call: TRBD2 (5 bases). Per germline, CDR1 MGHRA and CDR2 YSYEKL. Trimming removed 0 bases at V and 0 bases at J, with 12 bases between. This CDR3 has 16 residues. CDR3 coding DNA: TGCGCCAGCAGCCAAGAAAGCGGCGCCAGCTCCTACGAGCAGTACTTC. Amino acids: CASSQESGASSYEQYF.

The chain couples TRBV9 to TRBJ2-2; 7 positions agree with TRBD2. The CDR3 is made up of 15 amino acids. Germline assignment: CDR1 SGDLS and CDR2 YYNGEE. After removal of 0 bases from V and 6 bases from J, the junction contained 5 bases not matched to a gene. The CDR3 region is CASSVGGSSPGELFF. As DNA, the CDR3 is TGTGCCAGCAGCGTAGGCGGGAGTTCCCCCGGGGAGCTGTTTTTT.

The chain recombines TRBV9 with TRBJ1-6, with 7 bases lining up with TRBD1. In germline, CDR1 is SGDLS, CDR2 YYNGEE. Trimming cost V 0 bases and J 4 bases; bases outside gene matches: 1. CDR3 length: 15 residues. The CDR3 loop is CASSVEGQYNSPLHF. Written as DNA, the CDR3 is TGTGCCAGCAGCGTAGAGGGACAGTATAATTCACCCCTCCACTTT.

The rearrangement uses TRBV10-3 and TRBJ1-4, with TRBD1 identical over 8 bases. The germline gives CDR1 ENHRY, CDR2 SYGVKD. The junction had 7 bases not matched to a gene; V was cut back by 0 bases and J by 7 bases. This CDR3 is 16 amino acids long. The DNA of the CDR3 is TGTGCCATCAGTGAGTCGGGGACAGGAGGTGGTGAAAAACTGTTTTTT. Translation: CAISESGTGGGEKLFF.

The genes are TRBV5-1 and TRBJ2-7; D might be TRBD1 (6 bases). The CDR3 sequence is 12 residues long. Germline assignment: CDR1 SGHRS and CDR2 YFSETQ. V lost 1 base, J lost 4 bases, and 6 bases lay in between. The CDR3 is CASSLRGYEQYF. The CDR3 DNA reads TGCGCCAGCAGCTTGAGGGGGTACGAGCAGTACTTC.

The rearrangement joins TRBV10-3 to TRBJ2-1; TRBD1 matches at 10 bases. V dropped 7 bases and J dropped 7; count of bases not matched to a gene: 7. Germline CDR1 ENHRY, CDR2 SYGVKD. The CDR3 is 14 amino acids. The CDR3 spells CAIKGTGDYNEQFF. As DNA, the CDR3 is TGTGCCATCAAGGGGACAGGGGATTATAATGAGCAGTTCTTC.

The rearrangement uses TRBV2 and TRBJ2-4; 7 bases fit TRBD2. J gave up 9 bases and V 8 bases, and 19 bases lay outside the gene matches. The CDR3 spans 16 residues. From germline, CDR1 is SNHLY and CDR2 FYNNEI. The CDR3 nucleotides are TGTGCCAGCGGGGGAGGGCTGGGCAACCGAGGAGGCATTCAGTACTTC. Translated, it gives CASGGGLGNRGGIQYF.

This chain joins TRBV2 and TRBJ2-1, with TRBD1 identical over 10 bases. The CDR3 loop spans 15 amino acids. The germline V gene has CDR1 SNHLY and CDR2 FYNNEI. V gave up 6 bases and J gave up 5 bases; unmatched junction bases: 7. The CDR3 DNA is TGTGCCAGCAGCCCCGGGACAGGGGACCACAATGAGCAGTTCTTC. It is translated as CASSPGTGDHNEQFF.

The genes are TRBV2 and TRBJ2-1; D unresolved. Germline CDR1 is SNHLY and CDR2 is FYNNEI. Trimming took 3 bases from V and 9 from J, leaving 12 bases between them. The CDR3 is 13 residues long. The CDR3 DNA sequence: TGTGCCAGCAGTGAGGCCGAAAGAGGTGAGCAGTTCTTC. Protein: CASSEAERGEQFF.

The chain's CDR3 is CAWGRGGRDEGTDTQYF. CDR3 nucleotide sequence: TGTGCCTGGGGCCGCGGCGGGAGGGACGAGGGCACAGATACGCAGTATTTT. The chain carries TRBV30 and TRBJ2-3; 9 nucleotides line up with TRBD2. V was pared by 5 bases and J by 1 base, with 13 bases of the junction left unmatched. Germline CDR1 and CDR2: GTSNPN and SVGIG (reference sequence). CDR3 length: 17 residues.

The gene calls are TRBV5-1 and TRBJ1-2, with TRBD1 identical over 8 bases. CDR1 and CDR2 (germline): SGHRS, YFSETQ. The CDR3 spans 15 residues. Unmatched junction bases numbered 10, after V lost 1 base and J lost 8 bases. The CDR3 region is CASSLRGDRSGGYTF. CDR3 nucleotide sequence: TGCGCCAGCAGCTTGAGGGGGGACAGGTCTGGAGGCTACACCTTC.

This chain links TRBV6-1 with TRBJ1-1; D not resolved. CDR3 length equals 14 residues. The germline CDR1 and CDR2 sequences are MNHNS and SASEGT. V was clipped by 3 bases and J by 3 bases, with 11 bases between them. DNA for the CDR3: TGTGCCAGCAGTGAGGGGAGGGCGGACACTGAAGCTTTCTTT. This sequence encodes CASSEGRADTEAFF.

The CDR3 coding sequence is TGCGCCAGCAGCCGGTCGGGGGCTAATGAAAAACTGTTTTTT. Amino acid sequence: CASSRSGANEKLFF. The rearrangement links TRBV5-1 to TRBJ1-4; TRBD1 might be the D (5 bases). Germline V gene lookup returns CDR1 SGHRS and CDR2 YFSETQ. V shed 4 bases and J shed 3 bases, with 10 bases lying between them. The length of the CDR3 is 14 residues. The variable domain in full, with the rest retrieved from reference TRBV5-1 and TRBJ1-4, is KAGVTQTPRYLIKTRGQQVTLSCSPISGHRSVSWYQQTPGQGLQFLFEYFSETQRNKGNFPGRFSGRQFSNSRSEMNVSTLELGDSALYLCASSRSGANEKLFFGSGTQLSVL.

The chain carries TRBV15 and TRBJ2-3; 7 bases map to TRBD2. Germline V gene data show CDR1 as LNHNV and CDR2 as YYDKDF (reference sequence). Losses at the gene ends were 8 bases for V and 2 bases for J; bases not matched to a gene: 7. The CDR3 totals 14 residues. The CDR3 sequence is CATAVAGDTDTQYF. In nucleotides, the CDR3 is TGTGCCACCGCAGTAGCGGGCGACACAGATACGCAGTATTTT.